This T cell receptor beta chain was profiled in a study of cytomegalovirus exposure and HLA in healthy donors. Study-wide results and caveats: In a later analysis, compared with equally common non-associated chains, HLA-associated beta chains were more expanded.

About this clone itself: Its antigen is currently unknown.

PCR used 60 Vbeta primers and 13 Jbeta primers. Using immunoSEQ multiplex PCR, the repertoire was profiled, and TCRdb retains in-frame clones only, with some absent. Here the sample spans some 120,000 clones, around three quarters being singletons. CDR1 is SGHDT and CDR2 is YYEEEE in the germline V gene. This CDR3 is 16 amino acids long. Trimming removed 1 base from V and 0 bases from J, with 8 bases in between. The specimen was PBMCs. The TCR comes from a male donor in good health and CMV-seronegative. The chain employs TRBV5-6 and TRBJ2-6; no clear D gene. This chain's CDR3 is CASSLNSGSGANVLTF. The CDR3 DNA follows: TGTGCCAGCAGCTTGAACAGTGGCTCTGGGGCCAACGTCCTGACTTTC.